The next 30 T cell receptor beta chains were all read from a single sample in a study of blood T cell repertoires in COVID-19. Repertoires were generated with immunoSEQ multiplex PCR, while TCRdb's copy carries only in-frame clones and drops some. The sample consists of just over 250,000 clones, roughly nine tenths of them appearing once. Sequencing was carried out using peripheral blood. The receptors come from a man aged 55 to 69 who had recovered from COVID-19.

The genes are TRBV18 and TRBJ2-7; D may be TRBD2 (6 bases). Germline V gives CDR1 KGHSH, CDR2 LQKENI. V lost 0 bases to trimming and J lost 6 bases, with 21 bases between them. The CDR3 is 17 amino acids. CDR3 protein: CASSPPLAEVGGSEQYF. In nucleotides, the CDR3 is TGTGCCAGCTCACCACCCCTAGCCGAAGTCGGGGGATCCGAGCAGTACTTC.

The chain is built from TRBV25-1 and TRBJ2-1; no firm D call. V lost 1 base, J lost 0 bases, and 7 bases lay in between. CDR3 length equals 15 residues. Germline-derived CDR1 and CDR2 are MGHDK and SYGVNS. Written as DNA, the CDR3 is TGTGCCAGCAGTGAATTCGGTAGCTCCTACAATGAGCAGTTCTTC. As protein: CASSEFGSSYNEQFF.

The rearrangement links TRBV24-1 to TRBJ2-7; a weak D match, TRBD2 (5 bases). The CDR3 spans 13 residues. Germline V CDR1 and CDR2: KGHDR, SFDVKD. V was shortened by 0 bases and J by 4 bases, with 6 bases between the two germline ends. The CDR3 region is CATSDLRGYEQYF. CDR3 nucleotide sequence: TGTGCCACCAGTGATTTGAGAGGGTACGAGCAGTACTTC.

This sequence joins TRBV5-1 and TRBJ1-5, with D uncertain. V lost 7 bases to trimming and J lost 3 bases, with 11 bases between them. The CDR3 has 13 residues. CDR1 is SGHRS and CDR2 is YFSETQ in the germline V gene. The CDR3 DNA sequence: TGCGCCAGCCGGATTGGAGTCAATCAGCCCCAGCATTTT. This sequence encodes CASRIGVNQPQHF.

The chain recombines TRBV4-2 with TRBJ1-1; D unclear. Germline V gene data show CDR1 as LGHNA and CDR2 as YNFKEQ. V lost 5 bases and J 6 bases, leaving 16 bases between the germline ends. The CDR3 is made up of 14 amino acids. CDR3: CASSSDPIGAEAFF. The CDR3 DNA reads as TGTGCCAGCAGCTCGGACCCAATCGGGGCTGAAGCTTTCTTT.

The V gene is TRBV7-9, the J gene TRBJ2-3, with D unclear. V was shortened by 5 bases and J by 5 bases, with 8 bases between the two germline ends. The CDR3 has 12 residues. Germline assignment: CDR1 SEHNR and CDR2 FQNEAQ (reference sequence). The CDR3 DNA reads as TGTGCCAGCAGCCCCCTAGTAGATACGCAGTATTTT. It specifies CASSPLVDTQYF.

The V gene is TRBV19, the J gene TRBJ2-1, with TRBD2 as a possible D gene (7 bases). Germline-derived CDR1 and CDR2 are LNHDA and SQIVND (reference sequence). The CDR3 is 12 amino acids. V gave up 3 bases and J gave up 10 bases, with 10 bases separating them. This CDR3 is CASSISGGEQFF. The CDR3 DNA is TGTGCCAGTAGTATTTCGGGGGGCGAGCAGTTCTTC.

This chain connects TRBV12-2 to TRBJ2-7; TRBD2 is taken as the D call from the table, unchecked against the DNA. TRBV12-2 is flagged as a pseudogene. The CDR3 covers 13 residues. The CDR3 loop reads CDPPSSGGYEQYF. CDR3 nucleotides: TGTGACCCCCCTAGTAGCGGGGGCTACGAGCAGTACTTC.

The V and J genes are TRBV27 and TRBJ1-1; the match to TRBD1 covers 8 bases. V trimming: 6 bases; J trimming: 1 base; junction bases outside the gene matches: 7. Per germline, CDR1 MNHEY and CDR2 SMNVEV (reference sequence). The CDR3 consists of 15 residues. CDR3 amino acids: CASRSGGIGNTEAFF. The CDR3 DNA reads TGTGCCAGCAGATCAGGGGGCATTGGGAACACTGAAGCTTTCTTT.

J is TRBJ1-4 and V is TRBV29-1; 7 bases are a match to TRBD1. J gave up 8 bases and V 7 bases, and 10 bases lay outside the gene matches. Germline V gives CDR1 SQVTM, CDR2 ANQGSEA. The CDR3 extends over 13 amino acids. In nucleotides, the CDR3 is TGCAGCGCAACCGGGACAGCGGACGAAAAACTGTTTTTT. This encodes CSATGTADEKLFF.

This chain uses TRBV6-5 with TRBJ2-7, with 11 positions matching TRBD1. The length of the CDR3 is 15 residues. The junction had 4 bases not matched to a gene; V was cut back by 6 bases and J by 0 bases. Germline V gene lookup returns CDR1 MNHEY and CDR2 SVGAGI. CDR3 in DNA: TGTGCCAGCAGAGCGGACAGGGGGCTCTCCTACGAGCAGTACTTC. Translating gives CASRADRGLSYEQYF.

This clone came up once. The rearrangement links TRBV9 to TRBJ1-2; 11 bases align to TRBD1. V lost 0 bases, J lost 8 bases, and 12 bases stayed unmatched. Germline V gene sequence: CDR1 SGDLS, CDR2 YYNGEE. The CDR3 length is 17 residues. This CDR3 reads CASSVVGQGDLFGGYTF. CDR3 nucleotide sequence: TGTGCCAGCAGCGTAGTGGGACAGGGGGATCTCTTTGGAGGCTACACCTTC.

This chain joins TRBV29-1 and TRBJ1-2; 7 bases fit TRBD1. Per the germline V gene, CDR1 is SQVTM and CDR2 is ANQGSEA. V dropped 6 bases and J dropped 6; count of bases not matched to a gene: 4. This CDR3 region has 11 residues. The CDR3: CSVRTGDGYTF. The CDR3, as DNA: TGCAGCGTAAGGACAGGCGATGGCTACACCTTC.

The chain couples TRBV12-3 or TRBV12-4 to TRBJ2-7; D possibly corresponds to TRBD1 (5 bases). The CDR3 sequence is 13 residues long. Trimming removed 2 bases from V and 6 bases from J, with 11 bases in between. This CDR3 is CASSLKGAGEQYF. The DNA for the CDR3 is TGTGCCAGCAGTTTAAAAGGGGCTGGCGAGCAGTACTTC.

V is TRBV9 and J is TRBJ1-2; D might be TRBD1 (6 bases). The CDR3 has 13 residues. The germline gives CDR1 SGDLS, CDR2 YYNGEE. The V and J ends lost 1 base and 7 bases respectively, with 11 bases between them. The CDR3 region is CASSVPGAGGYTF. Here the CDR3 DNA reads TGTGCCAGCAGCGTACCAGGGGCGGGTGGCTACACCTTC.

The V gene is TRBV5-6, the J gene TRBJ2-1; tentative D call: TRBD1 (6 bases). The CDR3 has 14 amino acids. CDR1 and CDR2 from the germline V gene are SGHDT and YYEEEE. V shed 5 bases and J shed 3 bases, with 12 bases lying between them. The CDR3 region has the DNA TGTGCCAGCAGAACTGGACAGATCTACAATGAGCAGTTCTTC. Translation: CASRTGQIYNEQFF.

V is TRBV2 and J is TRBJ1-6; D is uncertain. The V and J ends lost 7 bases and 4 bases respectively, with 8 bases between them. CDR1 and CDR2 from the germline V gene are SNHLY and FYNNEI. This CDR3 has 13 amino acids. The CDR3 loop is CASNRPYNSPLHF. CDR3 DNA sequence: TGTGCCAGCAATCGTCCGTATAATTCACCCCTCCACTTT.

The chain recombines TRBV27 with TRBJ2-5, with TRBD2 matching over 8 bases. Trimming took 8 bases from V and 4 from J; bases not matched to a gene: 15. CDR3 length: 16 residues. Germline V lookup: CDR1 MNHEY, CDR2 SMNVEV (reference sequence). The CDR3 DNA sequence: TGTGCCAGCTCCCCCGGGTTGTTAGCGGGGTCAGAGACCCAGTACTTC. Encoded protein: CASSPGLLAGSETQYF.

Comments on this clone: Other nucleotide sequences from this sample produce the same CDR3. The chain uses TRBV5-6 and TRBJ1-1; D is unclear. The V gene's germline CDR1 is SGHDT and CDR2 YYEEEE. CDR3 length: 11 residues. Trimming removed 0 bases from V and 7 bases from J, with 4 bases in between. The CDR3 protein is CASSLAGEAFF. CDR3 bases: TGTGCCAGCAGCTTGGCAGGTGAAGCTTTCTTT.

The CDR3 region has the DNA TGTGCCAGTAGTTTTAGCGGGGGGGCAGATACGCAGTATTTT. It yields the protein CASSFSGGADTQYF. The chain recombines TRBV19 with TRBJ2-3; TRBD2 aligns across 11 bases. The CDR3 length is 14 residues. Germline V gene data show CDR1 as LNHDA and CDR2 as SQIVND (reference sequence). Trimming at V came to 5 bases and at J to 4 bases, leaving 2 bases not matched to a gene.

The rearrangement uses TRBV11-2 and TRBJ2-2; the D gene is possibly TRBD1 (6 bases). Per the germline V gene, CDR1 is SGHAT and CDR2 is FQNNGV. Deletions cut 6 bases from V and 0 bases from J, with 17 bases between. This CDR3 contains 17 residues. CDR3 sequence: CASRKLGATANTGELFF. CDR3 in DNA: TGTGCCAGCAGGAAACTGGGGGCGACCGCGAACACCGGGGAGCTGTTTTTT.

This clone appeared a few times. The rearrangement uses TRBV9 and TRBJ1-6, with D perhaps TRBD1 (5 bases). The CDR3 is made up of 16 amino acids. With 0 bases removed from V and 5 bases from J, the gap between germline ends came to 12 bases. Germline assignment: CDR1 SGDLS and CDR2 YYNGEE. This chain's CDR3 is CASSVGIGRDNSPLHF. The CDR3 DNA is TGTGCCAGCAGCGTAGGAATTGGCAGGGATAATTCACCCCTCCACTTT.

The chain is built from TRBV5-5 and TRBJ1-1, with a possible D match to TRBD1 (5 bases). The germline V gene encodes CDR1 SGHKS and CDR2 YYEKEE (reference sequence). CDR3 size: 14 residues. The germline V and J ends were trimmed by 3 bases and 3 bases, with 12 bases remaining between them. Here the CDR3 reads CASSWGGAHTEAFF. The CDR3 coding sequence is TGTGCCAGCAGCTGGGGCGGGGCCCACACTGAAGCTTTCTTT.

This chain connects TRBV10-2 to TRBJ2-7, with 10 bases matching TRBD2. The V gene's germline CDR1 is WSHSY and CDR2 SAAADI. The CDR3 sequence is 15 residues long. J lost 9 bases, V lost 9 bases, and 17 bases had no gene match. The CDR3 reads CARVLSSGGNCGQYF. CDR3 bases: TGCGCCAGGGTCCTGAGTAGCGGGGGGAACTGCGGGCAGTACTTC.

V and J are TRBV9 and TRBJ2-1; D gene unclear. Germline assignment: CDR1 SGDLS and CDR2 YYNGEE. The CDR3 loop spans 15 amino acids. Deletions cut 0 bases from V and 7 bases from J, with 14 bases between. CDR3 residues: CASSVAGPVGNEQFF. The CDR3 coding sequence is TGTGCCAGCAGCGTAGCAGGCCCCGTAGGTAATGAGCAGTTCTTC.

The chain links TRBV21-1 to TRBJ1-2. TRBV21-1 is deemed a pseudogene. The CDR3 has 14 residues. CDR3 DNA sequence: TGTGCCAGCAGCACATTCCCTGGGAGGAACGGCTACACCTTC. Translated: CASSTFPGRNGYTF.

The J gene is TRBJ2-7, the V gene TRBV29-1; 11 bases are a match to TRBD1. V lost 7 bases, J lost 5 bases, and 7 bases stayed unmatched. Germline V gene data show CDR1 as SQVTM and CDR2 as ANQGSEA. The CDR3 covers 13 residues. The CDR3 DNA reads as TGCAGCGCCCGGACAGGGGGCGTACACGAGCAGTACTTC. Residues: CSARTGGVHEQYF.

The chain uses TRBV6-5 and TRBJ2-3; D gene ambiguous. The CDR3 contains 15 residues. Trimming pared 1 base from V and 1 base from J, leaving 9 bases between. Per germline, CDR1 MNHEY and CDR2 SVGAGI. For the CDR3, the DNA is TGTGCCAGCAGTTACTGGGTTGGGCGCACAGATACGCAGTATTTT. Translation: CASSYWVGRTDTQYF.

This clone was picked up a small number of times. The genes are TRBV7-9 and TRBJ1-4, with a possible D match to TRBD1 (5 bases). This CDR3 contains 14 residues. The V end was cut by 3 bases, the J end by 5 bases, with 10 bases between. Per the germline V gene, CDR1 is SEHNR and CDR2 is FQNEAQ (reference sequence). The CDR3 DNA is TGTGCCAGCAGCTTGACAGTCCAGAATGAAAAACTGTTTTTT. It specifies CASSLTVQNEKLFF.

The chain couples TRBV7-2 to TRBJ2-1, with 13 bases fitting TRBD2. There are 17 residues in the CDR3. Trimming took 4 bases from V and 5 from J; bases not matched to a gene: 8. Germline values: CDR1 SGHTA, CDR2 FQGNSA. CDR3: CASSSLGLAGINNEQFF. CDR3 DNA: TGTGCCAGCAGCTCCCTGGGACTAGCGGGGATAAACAATGAGCAGTTCTTC.